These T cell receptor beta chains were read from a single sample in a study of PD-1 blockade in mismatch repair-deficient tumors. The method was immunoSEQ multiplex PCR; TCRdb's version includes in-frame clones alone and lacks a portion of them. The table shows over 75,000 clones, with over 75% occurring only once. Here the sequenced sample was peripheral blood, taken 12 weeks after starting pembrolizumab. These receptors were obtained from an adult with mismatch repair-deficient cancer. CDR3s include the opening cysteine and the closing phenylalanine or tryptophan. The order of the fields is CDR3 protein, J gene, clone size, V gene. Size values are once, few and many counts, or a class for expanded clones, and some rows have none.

CDR3aa: CASTPGGGNYGYTF
j_gene: TRBJ1-2
abundance: NA
v_gene: TRBV19

CDR3aa: CASSFRVAGRSDTQYF
j_gene: TRBJ2-3
abundance: NA
v_gene: TRBV5-6

CDR3aa: CATSRAGGTEAFF
j_gene: TRBJ1-1
abundance: NA
v_gene: TRBV15

CDR3aa: CASSLTGDGGELFF
j_gene: TRBJ2-2
abundance: few
v_gene: TRBV7-9

CDR3aa: CASSEFGNNEQFF
j_gene: TRBJ2-1
abundance: NA
v_gene: TRBV25-1

CDR3aa: CASSVPRGATFGQPQHF
j_gene: TRBJ1-5
abundance: NA
v_gene: TRBV6-4

CDR3aa: CASSIGPSGVGTEAFF
j_gene: TRBJ1-1
abundance: NA
v_gene: TRBV19

CDR3aa: CASNAQGYRAEAFF
j_gene: TRBJ1-1
abundance: few
v_gene: TRBV2

CDR3aa: CASSELSQGGHGELFF
j_gene: TRBJ2-2
abundance: NA
v_gene: TRBV6-1

CDR3aa: CASSPQQGAHEQYF
j_gene: TRBJ2-7
abundance: NA
v_gene: TRBV9

CDR3aa: CATALRTSDTYEQYF
j_gene: TRBJ2-7
abundance: NA
v_gene: TRBV6-1

CDR3aa: CASSLGQGNIQYF
j_gene: TRBJ2-4
abundance: NA
v_gene: TRBV7-9

CDR3aa: CASRPRDRGLETQYF
j_gene: TRBJ2-5
abundance: NA
v_gene: TRBV4-2

CDR3aa: CSVEIAKNIQYF
j_gene: TRBJ2-4
abundance: NA
v_gene: TRBV29-1

CDR3aa: CASSLRGGDYGYTF
j_gene: TRBJ1-2
abundance: NA
v_gene: TRBV27

CDR3aa: CASSTQGVGGEQYF
j_gene: TRBJ2-7
abundance: NA
v_gene: TRBV5-1

CDR3aa: CASSAFKSQHF
j_gene: TRBJ1-5
abundance: NA
v_gene: TRBV19

CDR3aa: CASSARGDNEKLFF
j_gene: TRBJ1-4
abundance: NA
v_gene: TRBV9

CDR3aa: CASSLDGNTEAFF
j_gene: TRBJ1-1
abundance: once
v_gene: TRBV6-4

CDR3aa: CAFDRGTYNEQFF
j_gene: TRBJ2-1
abundance: NA
v_gene: TRBV30

CDR3aa: CASSLQGQGKLNEQYF
j_gene: TRBJ2-7
abundance: once
v_gene: TRBV28

CDR3aa: CASSPRGYGYTF
j_gene: TRBJ1-2
abundance: NA
v_gene: TRBV19

CDR3aa: CASSFAGSRDNEQFF
j_gene: TRBJ2-1
abundance: NA
v_gene: TRBV7-9

CDR3aa: CASSRLRTGGNTEAFF
j_gene: TRBJ1-1
abundance: NA
v_gene: TRBV7-9

CDR3aa: CASSYFGGSTYEQYF
j_gene: TRBJ2-7
abundance: NA
v_gene: TRBV6-6

CDR3aa: CASSIAAASTGELFF
j_gene: TRBJ2-2
abundance: NA
v_gene: TRBV19